This T cell receptor (beta chain) was sequenced in a study of blood T cells in healthy people across ages. Alongside a J-beta primer mix, a sample-barcoded 5' primer served in a second PCR lasting roughly 6 to 12 cycles. TCRdb re-called the 5' RACE reads through MiXCR, storing one row per CDR3 protein. The sample consists of about 1.8 million distinct CDR3 sequences, about 50% of them appearing once. The CDR3 is 19 residues long. Trimming left V 5 bases short and J 2 bases short, with 25 bases between. In germline, CDR1 is SGHTA, CDR2 FQGNSA. This clonotype has more than one count but fewer than ten. The sequenced sample consisted of blood. The rearrangement joins TRBV7-2 to TRBJ2-1; D is possibly TRBD1 or TRBD2 (6 bases each). The receptor was isolated from a woman in her thirties or forties in good health. The CDR3, as DNA: TGTGCCAGCAGCCCTCGTTCGACTAGACAGGTTGACACCTACAATGAGCAGTTCTTC. Protein product: CASSPRSTRQVDTYNEQFF.